This T cell receptor beta chain is from a study of memory CD4+ T cells and cytomegalovirus serostatus (dated by TCRdb to the late 2010s). Turning to the overall study: The cohort included around 35 healthy adults from Belgium, of whom 9 were CMV seropositive and 24 were CMV seronegative. To replicate a published TCR-based CMV serostatus classifier, the study sequenced CD4+ memory TCRbeta repertoires from a Belgian cohort whose cytomegalovirus serostatus was known. The full study reports these points: On the Belgian cohort, the classifier based on the original framework reached a median bootstrapped AUC of 0.95, with a 95% CI of 0.76-1.00. For predicting CMV serostatus, the median bootstrapped AUC was about 0.95 using the original framework and approximately 0.9 using a US-trained random forest. Only CD4+CD45RO+ memory cells were sequenced, unlike the original study, which covered naive and memory CD4+ and CD8+ populations. The results were interpreted as suggesting that the CMV-associated TCR signature is largely present in the CD4+ memory repertoire. Of under 200 previously reported CMV-associated TCRbeta sequences, around 67 appeared in the CD4+ memory repertoires, each in one to five individuals.

A FACSAria II was used to sort memory CD4+ T cells, defined as single viable CD3+CD4+CD8-CD45RO+ cells. CMV serostatus was assessed using a Roche Elecsys assay, by which serum IgG against CMV pp150, pp28, p38 and p52 was detected. Once the samples were thawed, total CD4+ T cells were enriched through positive selection using CD4 magnetic microbeads. Samples originated from another study that specifically interrogated the CD4+ T cell memory repertoire. Peripheral blood mononuclear cells were isolated and cryopreserved according to standard operating procedures, and serum was stored at -80 degrees C. The staining used CD3-PerCP (BW264/56), CD4-APC (RPA-T4), CD45RO-PE (UCHT1) and CD8-Pacific Orange (3B5) antibodies, and Sytox blue was used to exclude non-viable cells. The Quick-DNA Microprep Kit was used to extract genomic DNA from the sorted cells. Amplification of TCRbeta DNA was done with the immunoSEQ hsTCRbeta kit, following the protocol from the manufacturer. An Illumina MiSeq instrument was used to sequence the TCRbeta libraries. As for how the authors treated the data: Removing out-of-frame sequences left a few million distinct TCRbeta sequences, an average of about 70,000 per individual. Two values were used to score each individual: the count of 164 previously reported CMV-associated TCRbeta sequences and the total count of productive distinct TCRbeta sequences. A beta-binomial model was reimplemented in Python, and scikit-learn random forests with default parameters were trained on data from the US cohort. On the Belgian cohort, classifier performance was reported as the median AUC, along with percentile confidence intervals, across 10,000 bootstrap iterations. Drawn from immuneACCESS, this table holds only the in-frame rearrangements with V and J called that TCRdb kept. Clones are partly lost; checked studies trace under half to an unresolved V gene and leave the rest unexplained. The DNA gave D and trimming, while V, J and clone size come from that table. This sample comprises 50,000 to 70,000 clones, around 80% of them detected only once. Around 0.83% of the sample is taken by the ten largest.

About this clone: Its target antigen remains unknown. No base quality information exists; no much larger clone differs at one position.

V is shortened by 3 bases, J by 0 bases, and the region joining them spans 15 bases. Spanning cysteine to phenylalanine, the CDR3 consists of 16 amino acids. The read is trimmed to its CDR3 DNA, 48 bases read in frame from base 1. CDR1 MNHEY and CDR2 SVGAGI are derived from the germline V gene. The clonotype comes from an adult in good health and CMV-seronegative. The chain was built from TRBV6-5 and TRBJ2-7; a tentative D match to TRBD1 spans 6 bases. What was sequenced was memory CD4+ T cells from blood. The DNA sequence follows: TGTGCCAGCAGTTATTTTCCGACAGGCTCCTCCTACGAGCAGTACTTC. It translates as CASSYFPTGSSYEQYF.